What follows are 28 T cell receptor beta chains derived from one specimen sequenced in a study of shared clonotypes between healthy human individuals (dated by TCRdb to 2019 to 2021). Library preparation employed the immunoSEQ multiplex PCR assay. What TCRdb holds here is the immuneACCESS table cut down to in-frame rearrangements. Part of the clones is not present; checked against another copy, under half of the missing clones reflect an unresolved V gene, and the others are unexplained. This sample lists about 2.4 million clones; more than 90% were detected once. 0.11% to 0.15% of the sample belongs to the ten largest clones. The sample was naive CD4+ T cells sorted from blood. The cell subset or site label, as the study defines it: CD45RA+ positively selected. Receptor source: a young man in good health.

The CDR3 bases are TGTGCCAGCAGCTTGTCGGTCCCCTCTGGGGCCAACGTCCTGACTTTC. It specifies CASSLSVPSGANVLTF. The V call is TRBV5-5, the J call TRBJ2-6; D is ambiguous. Trimming took 1 base from V and 0 from J, leaving 8 bases between them. CDR3 length: 16 amino acids. From germline, CDR1 is SGHKS and CDR2 YYEKEE (reference sequence).

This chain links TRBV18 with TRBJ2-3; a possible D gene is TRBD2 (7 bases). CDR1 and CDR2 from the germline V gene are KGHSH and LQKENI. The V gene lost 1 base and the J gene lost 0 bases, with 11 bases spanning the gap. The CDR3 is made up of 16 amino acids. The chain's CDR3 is CASSPQGGTSTDTQYF. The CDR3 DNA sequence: TGTGCCAGCTCACCACAGGGGGGGACTAGCACAGATACGCAGTATTTT.

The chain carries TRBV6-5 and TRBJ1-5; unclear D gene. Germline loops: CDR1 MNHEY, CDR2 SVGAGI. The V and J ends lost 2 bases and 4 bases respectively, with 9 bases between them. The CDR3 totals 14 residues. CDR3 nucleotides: TGTGCCAGCAGTTACGGGCGGTTTAATCAGCCCCAGCATTTT. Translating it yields CASSYGRFNQPQHF.

The CDR3 DNA reads TGTGCCAGCATGTGGGACAGGGAGTCCACAGATACGCAGTATTTT. Translation: CASMWDRESTDTQYF. The rearrangement uses TRBV6-5 and TRBJ2-3; 9 nucleotides align to TRBD1. Trimming at V came to 7 bases and at J to 2 bases, leaving 7 bases not matched to a gene. The CDR3 sequence is 15 residues long. Germline lookup yields CDR1 MNHEY and CDR2 SVGAGI.

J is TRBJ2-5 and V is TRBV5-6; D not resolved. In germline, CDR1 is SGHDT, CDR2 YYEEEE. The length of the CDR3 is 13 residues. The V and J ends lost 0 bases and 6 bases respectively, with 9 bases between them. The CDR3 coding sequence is TGTGCCAGCAGCTTGGCTAACCCACAGACCCAGTACTTC. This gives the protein CASSLANPQTQYF.

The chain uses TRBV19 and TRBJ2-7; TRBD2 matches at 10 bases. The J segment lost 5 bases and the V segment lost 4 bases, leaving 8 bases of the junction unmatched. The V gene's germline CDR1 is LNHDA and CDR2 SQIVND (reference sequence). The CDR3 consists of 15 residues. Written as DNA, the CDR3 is TGTGCCAGTAGTAACCCGGGACTAGCGACGAACGAGCAGTACTTC. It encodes CASSNPGLATNEQYF.

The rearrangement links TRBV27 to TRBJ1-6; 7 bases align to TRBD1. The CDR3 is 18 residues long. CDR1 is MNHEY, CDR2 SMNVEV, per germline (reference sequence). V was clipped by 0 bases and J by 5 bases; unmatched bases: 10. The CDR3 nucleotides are TGTGCCAGCAGTTTATCCCCGGACAGGAGAGGAAATAATTCACCCCTCCACTTT. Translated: CASSLSPDRRGNNSPLHF.

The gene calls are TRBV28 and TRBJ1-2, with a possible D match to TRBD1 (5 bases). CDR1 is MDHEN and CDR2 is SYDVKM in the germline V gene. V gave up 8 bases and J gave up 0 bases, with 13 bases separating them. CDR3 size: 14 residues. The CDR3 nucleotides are TGTGCCAGCCTAAGGACACCAACTAACTATGGCTACACCTTC. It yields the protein CASLRTPTNYGYTF.

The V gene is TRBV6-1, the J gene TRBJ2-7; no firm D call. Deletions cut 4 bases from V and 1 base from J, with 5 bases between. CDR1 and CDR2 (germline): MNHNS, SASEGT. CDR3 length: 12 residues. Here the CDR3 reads CASSAGSYEQYF. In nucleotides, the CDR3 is TGTGCCAGCAGTGCCGGATCCTACGAGCAGTACTTC.

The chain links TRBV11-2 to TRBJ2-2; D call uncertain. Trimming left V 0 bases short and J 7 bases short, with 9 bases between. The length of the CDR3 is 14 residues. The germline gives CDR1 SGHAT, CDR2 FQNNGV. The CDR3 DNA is TGTGCCAGCAGCTTAGACAGGCGATTCGGGGAGCTGTTTTTT. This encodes CASSLDRRFGELFF.

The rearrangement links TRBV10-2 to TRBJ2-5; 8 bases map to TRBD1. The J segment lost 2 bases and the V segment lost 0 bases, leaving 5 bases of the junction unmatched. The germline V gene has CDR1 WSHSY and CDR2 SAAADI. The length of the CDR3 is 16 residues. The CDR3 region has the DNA TGCGCCAGCAGTGAGTCTGGGACAGGTAAACAAGAGACCCAGTACTTC. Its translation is CASSESGTGKQETQYF.

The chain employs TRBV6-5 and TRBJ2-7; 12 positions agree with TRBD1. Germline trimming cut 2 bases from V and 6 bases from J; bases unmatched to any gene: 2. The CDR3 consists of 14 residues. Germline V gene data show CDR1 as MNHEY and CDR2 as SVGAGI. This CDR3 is CASSYGTGGLEQYF. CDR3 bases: TGTGCCAGCAGTTACGGGACAGGGGGCCTCGAGCAGTACTTC.

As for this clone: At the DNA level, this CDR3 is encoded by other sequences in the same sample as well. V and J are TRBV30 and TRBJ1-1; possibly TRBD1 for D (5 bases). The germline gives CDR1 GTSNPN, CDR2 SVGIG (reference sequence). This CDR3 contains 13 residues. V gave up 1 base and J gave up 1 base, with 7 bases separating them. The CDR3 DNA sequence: TGTGCCTGGAGTGCGACAGCGAACACTGAAGCTTTCTTT. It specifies CAWSATANTEAFF.

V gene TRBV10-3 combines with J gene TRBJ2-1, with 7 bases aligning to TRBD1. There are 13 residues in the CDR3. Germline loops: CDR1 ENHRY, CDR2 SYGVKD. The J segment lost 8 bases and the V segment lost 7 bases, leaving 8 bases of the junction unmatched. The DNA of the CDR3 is TGTGCCATCATGACAGGGATCGACCATGAGCAGTTCTTC. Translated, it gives CAIMTGIDHEQFF.

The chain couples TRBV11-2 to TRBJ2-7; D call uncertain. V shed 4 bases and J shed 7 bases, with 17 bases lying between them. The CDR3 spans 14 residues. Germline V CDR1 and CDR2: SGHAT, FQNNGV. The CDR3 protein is CASSYPGGSREQYF. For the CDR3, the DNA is TGTGCCAGCAGCTACCCCGGTGGGTCTCGGGAGCAGTACTTC.

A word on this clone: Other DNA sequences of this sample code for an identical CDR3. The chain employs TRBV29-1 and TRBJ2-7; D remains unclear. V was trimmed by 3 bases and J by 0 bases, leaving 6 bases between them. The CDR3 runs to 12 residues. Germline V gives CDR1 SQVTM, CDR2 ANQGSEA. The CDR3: CSVEGSSYEQYF. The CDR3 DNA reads TGCAGCGTTGAGGGCAGCTCCTACGAGCAGTACTTC.

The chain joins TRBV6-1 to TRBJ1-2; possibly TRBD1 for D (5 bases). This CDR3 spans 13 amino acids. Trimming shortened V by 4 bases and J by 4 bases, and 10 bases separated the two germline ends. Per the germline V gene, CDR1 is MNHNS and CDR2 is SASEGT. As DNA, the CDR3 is TGTGCCAGCAGTGCTGACAGTAGCTATGGCTACACCTTC. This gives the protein CASSADSSYGYTF.

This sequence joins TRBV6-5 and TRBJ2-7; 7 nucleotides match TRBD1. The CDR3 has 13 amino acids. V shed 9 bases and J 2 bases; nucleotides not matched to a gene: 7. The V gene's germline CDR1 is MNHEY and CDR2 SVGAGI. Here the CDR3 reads CASRRDSAYEQYF. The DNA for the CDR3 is TGTGCCAGTCGCCGGGACAGTGCCTACGAGCAGTACTTC.

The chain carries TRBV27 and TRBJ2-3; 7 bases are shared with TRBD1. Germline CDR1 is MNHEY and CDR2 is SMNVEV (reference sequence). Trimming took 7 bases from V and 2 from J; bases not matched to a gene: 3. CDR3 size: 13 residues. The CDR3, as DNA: TGTGCCAGCACGGACAGGCTCACAGATACGCAGTATTTT. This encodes CASTDRLTDTQYF.

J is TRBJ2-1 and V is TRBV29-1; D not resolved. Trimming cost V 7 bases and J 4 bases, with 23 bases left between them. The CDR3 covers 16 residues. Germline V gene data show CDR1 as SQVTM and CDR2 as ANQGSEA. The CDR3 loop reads CSAERSRFPSYNEQFF. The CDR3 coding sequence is TGCAGCGCCGAGAGATCCCGGTTTCCGTCTTACAATGAGCAGTTCTTC.

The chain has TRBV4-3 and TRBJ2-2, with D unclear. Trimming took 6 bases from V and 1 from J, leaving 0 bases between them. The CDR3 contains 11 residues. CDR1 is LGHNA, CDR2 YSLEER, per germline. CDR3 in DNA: TGCGCCAGCAGGAACACCGGGGAGCTGTTTTTT. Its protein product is CASRNTGELFF.

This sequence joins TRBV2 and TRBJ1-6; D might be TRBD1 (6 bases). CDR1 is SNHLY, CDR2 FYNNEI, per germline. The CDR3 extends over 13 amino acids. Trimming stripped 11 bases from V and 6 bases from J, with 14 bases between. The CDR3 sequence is CAGGDTRNSPLHF. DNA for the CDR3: TGTGCCGGGGGGGACACTCGTAATTCACCCCTCCACTTT.

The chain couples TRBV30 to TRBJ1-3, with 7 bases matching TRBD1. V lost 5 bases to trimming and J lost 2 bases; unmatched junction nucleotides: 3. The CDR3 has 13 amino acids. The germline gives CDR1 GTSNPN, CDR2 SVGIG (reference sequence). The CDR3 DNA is TGTGCCTGGCGTAGGGGGCCTGGAAACACCATATATTTT. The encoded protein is CAWRRGPGNTIYF.

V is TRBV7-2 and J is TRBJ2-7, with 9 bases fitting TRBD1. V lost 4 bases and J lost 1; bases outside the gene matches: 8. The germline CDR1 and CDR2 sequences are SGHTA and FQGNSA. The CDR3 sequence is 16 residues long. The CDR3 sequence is CASSSAGTGPSYEQYF. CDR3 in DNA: TGTGCCAGCAGCTCCGCCGGGACAGGGCCTTCCTACGAGCAGTACTTC.

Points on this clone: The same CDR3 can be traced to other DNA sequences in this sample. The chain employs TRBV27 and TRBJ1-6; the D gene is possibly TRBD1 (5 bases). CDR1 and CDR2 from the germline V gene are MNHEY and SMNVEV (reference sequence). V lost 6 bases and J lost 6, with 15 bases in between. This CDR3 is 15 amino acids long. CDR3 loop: CASSLGTGLNSPLHF. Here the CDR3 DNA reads TGTGCCAGCAGCCTCGGGACGGGCCTTAATTCACCCCTCCACTTT.

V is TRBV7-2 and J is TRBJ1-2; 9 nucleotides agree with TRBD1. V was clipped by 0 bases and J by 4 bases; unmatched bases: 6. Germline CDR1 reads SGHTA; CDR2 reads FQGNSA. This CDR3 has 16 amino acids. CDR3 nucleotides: TGTGCCAGCAGCTTAGCGGGGACAGGGCCCGGCTATGGCTACACCTTC. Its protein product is CASSLAGTGPGYGYTF. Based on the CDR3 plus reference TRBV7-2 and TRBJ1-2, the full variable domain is GAGVSQSPSNKVTEKGKDVELRCDPISGHTALYWYRQSLGQGLEFLIYFQGNSAPDKSGLPSDRFSAERTGGSVSTLTIQRTQQEDSAVYLCASSLAGTGPGYGYTFGSGTRLTVV.

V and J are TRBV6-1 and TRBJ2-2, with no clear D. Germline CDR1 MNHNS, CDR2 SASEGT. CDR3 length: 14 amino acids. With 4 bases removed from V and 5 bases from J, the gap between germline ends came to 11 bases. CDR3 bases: TGTGCCAGCAGTGCGGATAGCAGGACCGGGGAGCTGTTTTTT. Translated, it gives CASSADSRTGELFF.

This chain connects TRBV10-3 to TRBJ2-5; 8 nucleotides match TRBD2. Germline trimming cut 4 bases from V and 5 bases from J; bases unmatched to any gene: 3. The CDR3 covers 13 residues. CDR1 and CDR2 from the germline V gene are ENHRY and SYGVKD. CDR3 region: CAISGREGETQYF. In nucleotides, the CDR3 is TGTGCCATCAGTGGCCGGGAGGGTGAGACCCAGTACTTC.